What follows is one T cell receptor beta chain and its context. Its specificity is unknown. PCR used 60 Vbeta primers and 13 Jbeta primers. Measured with immunoSEQ multiplex PCR; TCRdb has only the in-frame clones, and not every one. The sample lists some 200,000 clones; approximately 80% were seen once. Donors were ostensibly healthy at sampling, although undocumented immune exposures were probable. The germline CDR1 and CDR2 sequences are MNHEY and SMNVEV (reference sequence). The CDR3 length is 14 residues. Trimming left V 6 bases short and J 4 bases short, with 15 bases between. This sample was included in a study of cytomegalovirus exposure and HLA in healthy donors. The study, taken as a whole, reports: In a later analysis, several top co-occurrence clusters appeared linked to parvovirus B19, influenza, CMV and Epstein-Barr virus. The Asian-associated ancestry cluster reportedly had fewer N-insertions than the approximately 630-donor mean in a later analysis. Association with HLA alleles at 0.05 false discovery rate was found for some 18,000 TCR beta sequences in a later analysis.

This sequence originates from a woman in her forties or fifties in good health and CMV-seropositive. V and J are TRBV27 and TRBJ1-2; D possibly corresponds to TRBD1 (6 bases). Material: PBMCs. CDR3 amino acids: CASSPRGLSYGYTF. The CDR3 DNA is TGTGCCAGCAGCCCCAGGGGATTAAGCTATGGCTACACCTTC.